A selection of T cell receptor beta chains follows, all from one sample in a study of blood T cell repertoires in COVID-19. TCRdb's table, derived via immunoSEQ multiplex PCR, lists solely in-frame clones and lacks some. The table includes more than 250,000 clones, roughly 82% detected once. Material: peripheral blood. These receptors were taken from a woman between 50 and 59 years old with acute or convalescent COVID-19. The CDR3 runs from the conserved cysteine through the conserved F or W. Clone sizes are given selectively: once, few, many, or a class where the clone is expanded.

size,length,V,CDR3
few,14,TRBV5-5,CASSQLDGQETQYF
.,16,TRBV27,CASSLSYRGRNQPQHF
few,14,TRBV10-3,CAIRQDRGHEKLFF
.,18,TRBV3-1/TRBV3-2,CASSLGQSGGLVGGEQYF
.,14,TRBV7-6,CASSLEGSGYEQYF
.,15,TRBV11-3,CASSLGRQSSYEQYF
once,16,TRBV12-1,CASSPFPPLPSGEQYF
.,14,TRBV15,CATRTSAGGYGYTF
.,12,TRBV25-1,CASSELDSGYTF
.,15,TRBV27,CASSPWGSGLYEQYF
once,14,TRBV4-1,CASSQWTGNTEAFF
.,12,TRBV5-4,CASSITGIEAFF